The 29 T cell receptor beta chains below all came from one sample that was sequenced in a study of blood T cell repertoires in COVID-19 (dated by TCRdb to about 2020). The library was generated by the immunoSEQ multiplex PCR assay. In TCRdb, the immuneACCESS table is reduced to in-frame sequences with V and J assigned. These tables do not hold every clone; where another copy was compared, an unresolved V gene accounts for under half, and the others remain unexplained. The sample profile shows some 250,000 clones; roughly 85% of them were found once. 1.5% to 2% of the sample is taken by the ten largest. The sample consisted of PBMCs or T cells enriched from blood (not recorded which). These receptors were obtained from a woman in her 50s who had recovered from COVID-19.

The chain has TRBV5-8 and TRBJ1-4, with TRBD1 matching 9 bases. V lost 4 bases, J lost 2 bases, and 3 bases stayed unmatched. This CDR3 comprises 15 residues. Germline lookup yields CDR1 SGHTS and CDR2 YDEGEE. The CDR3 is CASSRDRVTNEKLFF. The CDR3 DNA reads TGTGCCAGCAGCCGGGACAGGGTGACTAATGAAAAACTGTTTTTT.

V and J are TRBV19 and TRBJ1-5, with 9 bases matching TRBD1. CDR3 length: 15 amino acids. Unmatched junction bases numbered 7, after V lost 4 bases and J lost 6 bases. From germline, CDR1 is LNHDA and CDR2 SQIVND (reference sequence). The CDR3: CASSTSGTGFQPQHF. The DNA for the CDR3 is TGTGCCAGTAGTACCTCCGGGACAGGGTTTCAGCCCCAGCATTTT.

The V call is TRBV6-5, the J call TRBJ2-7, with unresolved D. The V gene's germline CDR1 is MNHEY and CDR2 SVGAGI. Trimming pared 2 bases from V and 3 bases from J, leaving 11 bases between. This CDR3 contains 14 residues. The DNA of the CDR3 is TGTGCCAGCAGTTACACCCCAAGAGGCTACGAGCAGTACTTC. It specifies CASSYTPRGYEQYF.

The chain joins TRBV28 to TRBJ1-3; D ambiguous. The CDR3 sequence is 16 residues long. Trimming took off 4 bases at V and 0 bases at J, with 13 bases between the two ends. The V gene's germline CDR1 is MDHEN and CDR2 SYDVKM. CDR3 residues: CASSSPPGSSGNTIYF. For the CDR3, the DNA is TGTGCCAGCAGTTCACCGCCTGGGAGCTCTGGAAACACCATATATTTT.

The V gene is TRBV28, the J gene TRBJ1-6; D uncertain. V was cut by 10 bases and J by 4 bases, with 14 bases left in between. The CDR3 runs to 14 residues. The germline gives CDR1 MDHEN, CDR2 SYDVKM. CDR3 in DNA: TGTGCCACCCGGCCGGGGAGGTATAATTCACCCCTCCACTTT. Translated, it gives CATRPGRYNSPLHF.

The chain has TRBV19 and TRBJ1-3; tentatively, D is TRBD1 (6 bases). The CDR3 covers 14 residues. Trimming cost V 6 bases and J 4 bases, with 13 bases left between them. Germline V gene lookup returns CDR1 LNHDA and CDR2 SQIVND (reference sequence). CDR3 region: CASRETGRGNTIYF. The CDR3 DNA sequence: TGTGCCAGTAGGGAAACAGGGCGCGGAAACACCATATATTTT.

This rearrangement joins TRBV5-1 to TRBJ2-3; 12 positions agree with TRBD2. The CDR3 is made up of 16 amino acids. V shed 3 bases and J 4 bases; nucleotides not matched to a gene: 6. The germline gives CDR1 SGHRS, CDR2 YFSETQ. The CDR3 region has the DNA TGCGCCAGCAGCTGGGGACTAGCGGGCCCCGCAGATACGCAGTATTTT. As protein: CASSWGLAGPADTQYF. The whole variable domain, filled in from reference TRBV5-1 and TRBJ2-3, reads KAGVTQTPRYLIKTRGQQVTLSCSPISGHRSVSWYQQTPGQGLQFLFEYFSETQRNKGNFPGRFSGRQFSNSRSEMNVSTLELGDSALYLCASSWGLAGPADTQYFGPGTRLTVL.

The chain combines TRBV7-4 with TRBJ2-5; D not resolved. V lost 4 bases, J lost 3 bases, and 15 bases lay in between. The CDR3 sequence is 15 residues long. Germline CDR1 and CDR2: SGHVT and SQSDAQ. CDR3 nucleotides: TGTGCCAGCAGCTCCCCCGAGACTGGAGAAGAGACCCAGTACTTC. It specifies CASSSPETGEETQYF.

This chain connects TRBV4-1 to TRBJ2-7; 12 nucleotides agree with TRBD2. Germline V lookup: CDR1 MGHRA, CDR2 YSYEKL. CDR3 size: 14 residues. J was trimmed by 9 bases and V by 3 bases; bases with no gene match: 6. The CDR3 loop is CASSHRLAGEMQYF. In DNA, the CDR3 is TGCGCCAGCAGCCACCGACTAGCGGGAGAGATGCAGTACTTC.

CDR3 residues: CASSLPQGKLHEQYF. The DNA of the CDR3 is TGCGCCAGCAGCCTTCCCCAGGGAAAGCTCCACGAGCAGTACTTC. The V and J genes are TRBV4-1 and TRBJ2-7, with a weak D call TRBD1 (5 bases). This CDR3 region has 15 residues. Trimming took off 4 bases at V and 5 bases at J, with 18 bases between the two ends. Germline CDR1 is MGHRA and CDR2 is YSYEKL.

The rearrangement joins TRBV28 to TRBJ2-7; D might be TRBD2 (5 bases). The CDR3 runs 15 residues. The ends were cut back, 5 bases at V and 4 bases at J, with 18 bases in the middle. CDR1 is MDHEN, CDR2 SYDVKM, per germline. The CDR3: CASSVSPLGVYEQYF. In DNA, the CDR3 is TGTGCCAGCAGTGTCAGTCCCCTCGGGGTTTACGAGCAGTACTTC. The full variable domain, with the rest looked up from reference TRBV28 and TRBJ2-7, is DVKVTQSSRYLVKRTGEKVFLECVQDMDHENMFWYRQDPGLGLRLIYFSYDVKMKEKGDIPEGYSVSREKKERFSLILESASTNQTSMYLCASSVSPLGVYEQYFGPGTRLTVT.

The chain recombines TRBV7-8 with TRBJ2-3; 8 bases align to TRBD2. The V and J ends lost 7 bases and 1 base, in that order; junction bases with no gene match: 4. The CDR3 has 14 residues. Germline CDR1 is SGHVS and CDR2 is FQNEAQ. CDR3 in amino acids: CASNWREGTDTQYF. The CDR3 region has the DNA TGTGCCAGCAACTGGCGGGAGGGCACAGATACGCAGTATTTT.

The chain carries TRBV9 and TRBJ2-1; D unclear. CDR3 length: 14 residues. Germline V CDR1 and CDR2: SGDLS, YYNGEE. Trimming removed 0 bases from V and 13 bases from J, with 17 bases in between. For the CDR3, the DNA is TGTGCCAGCAGCGTAGGGAGTTCCGGAACTGACCAGTTCTTC. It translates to CASSVGSSGTDQFF.

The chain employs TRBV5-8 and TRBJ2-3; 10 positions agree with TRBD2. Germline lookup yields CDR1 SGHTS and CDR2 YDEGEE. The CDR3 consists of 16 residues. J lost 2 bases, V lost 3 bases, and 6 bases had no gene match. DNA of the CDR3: TGTGCCAGCAGCTGGGGGGGACTAGCGTACACAGATACGCAGTATTTT. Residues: CASSWGGLAYTDTQYF.

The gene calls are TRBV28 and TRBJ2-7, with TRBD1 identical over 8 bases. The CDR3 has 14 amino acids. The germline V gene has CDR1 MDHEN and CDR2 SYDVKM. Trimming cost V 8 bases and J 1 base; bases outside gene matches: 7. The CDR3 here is CASRPTGGSYEQYF. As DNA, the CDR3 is TGTGCCAGCCGACCAACAGGGGGGTCCTACGAGCAGTACTTC.

Here the CDR3 reads CASSLVGLGGPNEQFF. For the CDR3, the DNA is TGCGCCAGCAGCTTGGTAGGGCTAGGGGGCCCCAATGAGCAGTTCTTC. J is TRBJ2-1 and V is TRBV5-1, with 7 nucleotides matching TRBD1. Trimming removed 0 bases from V and 6 bases from J; junction bases left unmatched: 9. CDR1 is SGHRS and CDR2 is YFSETQ in the germline V gene. The length of the CDR3 is 16 residues.

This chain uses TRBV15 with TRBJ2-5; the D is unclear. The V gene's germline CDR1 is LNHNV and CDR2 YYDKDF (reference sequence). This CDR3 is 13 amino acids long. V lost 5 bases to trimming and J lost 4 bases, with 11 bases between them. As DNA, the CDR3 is TGTGCCACCAGCCCTCCGTTCCGAGAGACCCAGTACTTC. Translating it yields CATSPPFRETQYF.

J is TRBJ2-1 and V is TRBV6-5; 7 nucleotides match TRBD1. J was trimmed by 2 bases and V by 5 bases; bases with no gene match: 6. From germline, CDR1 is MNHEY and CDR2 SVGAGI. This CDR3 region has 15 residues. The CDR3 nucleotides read TGTGCCAGCAGTCTCGACAGGGCAACCTACAATGAGCAGTTCTTC. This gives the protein CASSLDRATYNEQFF.

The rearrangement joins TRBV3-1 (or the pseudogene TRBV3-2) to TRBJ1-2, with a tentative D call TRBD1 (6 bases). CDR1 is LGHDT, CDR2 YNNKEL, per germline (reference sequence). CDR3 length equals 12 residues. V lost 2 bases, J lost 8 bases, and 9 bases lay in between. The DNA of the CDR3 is TGTGCCAGCAGCCAAACAGGGTACGGCTACACCTTC. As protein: CASSQTGYGYTF.

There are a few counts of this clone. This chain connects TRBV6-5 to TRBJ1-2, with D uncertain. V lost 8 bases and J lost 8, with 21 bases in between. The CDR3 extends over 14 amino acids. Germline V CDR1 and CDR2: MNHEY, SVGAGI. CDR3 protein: CASGPRRTLRGYTF. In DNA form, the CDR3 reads TGTGCCAGCGGCCCTAGGCGGACTCTGCGGGGCTACACCTTC.

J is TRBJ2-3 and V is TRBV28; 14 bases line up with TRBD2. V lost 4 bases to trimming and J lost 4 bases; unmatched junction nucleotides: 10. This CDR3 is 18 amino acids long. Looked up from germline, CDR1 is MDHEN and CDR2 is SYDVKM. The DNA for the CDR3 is TGTGCCAGCAGTTCTGGGACTAGCGGGAGTAGTTGGGCAGATACGCAGTATTTT. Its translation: CASSSGTSGSSWADTQYF.

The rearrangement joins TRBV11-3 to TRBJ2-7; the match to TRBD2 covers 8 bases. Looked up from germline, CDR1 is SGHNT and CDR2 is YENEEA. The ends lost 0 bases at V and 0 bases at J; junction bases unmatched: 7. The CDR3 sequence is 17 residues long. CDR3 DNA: TGTGCCAGCAGCTTAGATGGGGGACTAGACGGCTCCTACGAGCAGTACTTC. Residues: CASSLDGGLDGSYEQYF.

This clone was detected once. The CDR3 sequence: CASSTGPPNYEQYF. The CDR3 DNA is TGTGCCAGCAGTACAGGGCCTCCTAACTACGAGCAGTACTTC. The V call is TRBV28, the J call TRBJ2-7; maybe TRBD1 (6 bases). Trimming took 5 bases from V and 3 from J, leaving 14 bases between them. This CDR3 has 14 residues. The germline CDR1 and CDR2 sequences are MDHEN and SYDVKM. Filled out from reference TRBV28 and TRBJ2-7, the complete variable domain reads DVKVTQSSRYLVKRTGEKVFLECVQDMDHENMFWYRQDPGLGLRLIYFSYDVKMKEKGDIPEGYSVSREKKERFSLILESASTNQTSMYLCASSTGPPNYEQYFGPGTRLTVT.

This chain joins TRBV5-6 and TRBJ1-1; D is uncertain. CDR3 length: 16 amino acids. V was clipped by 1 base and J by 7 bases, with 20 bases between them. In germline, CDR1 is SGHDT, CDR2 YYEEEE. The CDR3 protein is CASSLTRANLNGEAFF. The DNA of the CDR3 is TGTGCCAGCAGCTTGACGAGGGCGAACCTAAACGGTGAAGCTTTCTTT. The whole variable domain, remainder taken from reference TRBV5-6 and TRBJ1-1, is DAGVTQSPTHLIKTRGQQVTLRCSPKSGHDTVSWYQQALGQGPQFIFQYYEEEERQRGNFPDRFSGHQFPNYSSELNVNALLLGDSALYLCASSLTRANLNGEAFFGQGTRLTVV.

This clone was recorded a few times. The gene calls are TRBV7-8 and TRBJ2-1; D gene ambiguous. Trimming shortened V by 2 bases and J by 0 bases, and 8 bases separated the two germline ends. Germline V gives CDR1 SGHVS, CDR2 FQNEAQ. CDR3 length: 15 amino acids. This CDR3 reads CASSLPASSYNEQFF. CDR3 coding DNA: TGTGCCAGCAGCTTACCAGCGAGCTCCTACAATGAGCAGTTCTTC.

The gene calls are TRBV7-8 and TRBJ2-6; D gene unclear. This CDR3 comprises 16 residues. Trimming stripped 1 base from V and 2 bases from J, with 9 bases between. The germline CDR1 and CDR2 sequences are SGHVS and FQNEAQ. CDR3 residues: CASSLVFSPGANVLTF. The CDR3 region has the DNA TGTGCCAGCAGCTTAGTTTTTAGCCCTGGGGCCAACGTCCTGACTTTC.

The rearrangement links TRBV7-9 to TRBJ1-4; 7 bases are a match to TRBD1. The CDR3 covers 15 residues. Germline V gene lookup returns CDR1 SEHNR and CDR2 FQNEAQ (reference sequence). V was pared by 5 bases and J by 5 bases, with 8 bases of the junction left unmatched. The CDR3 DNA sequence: TGTGCCAGCAGCACGCGATTACAGGGGAATGAAAAACTGTTTTTT. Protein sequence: CASSTRLQGNEKLFF.

This chain's CDR3 is CAISGAAGQGYGYTF. In DNA form, the CDR3 reads TGTGCCATCAGTGGAGCAGCGGGCCAGGGTTATGGCTACACCTTC. The chain employs TRBV10-3 and TRBJ1-2, with D possibly matching TRBD1 (5 bases). V was trimmed by 4 bases and J by 5 bases, leaving 17 bases between them. Germline-derived CDR1 and CDR2 are ENHRY and SYGVKD. CDR3 length: 15 amino acids.

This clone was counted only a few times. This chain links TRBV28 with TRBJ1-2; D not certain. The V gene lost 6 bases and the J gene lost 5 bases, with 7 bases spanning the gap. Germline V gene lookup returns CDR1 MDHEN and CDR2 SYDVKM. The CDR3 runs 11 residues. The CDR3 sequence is CASSQFYGYTF. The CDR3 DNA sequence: TGTGCCAGCAGCCAGTTTTATGGCTACACCTTC.